This TCR beta chain was retrieved from a study of vaccination effects on CD4 cells after COVID-19. Assay: immunoSEQ multiplex PCR; the TCRdb copy retains only in-frame clones and omits some. In the table there are about 64,000 clones, 72% of which are singletons. Upon completion of more than eight days in culture, CD4+ T cells were isolated. Half the medium was replaced with IL-2 medium on days 3 and 7. A remark on this clone: Antigen specificity is unknown.

The sample was CD4+ T cells from PBMCs cultured without peptide, taken before COVID-19 vaccination. The TCR originated in a human donor who had a prior SARS-CoV-2 infection.

Written as DNA, the CDR3 is TGTGCCAGTAATCCGGAGGGCCACGGCATTCAGCCCCAGCATTTT. As protein: CASNPEGHGIQPQHF. The rearrangement uses TRBV19 and TRBJ1-5; D is uncertain. The CDR3 sequence is 15 residues long. Per germline, CDR1 LNHDA and CDR2 SQIVND (reference sequence). Trimming cost V 7 bases and J 6 bases, with 19 bases left between them.